One and the same sample provided the 28 T cell receptor beta chains below, sequenced in a study of vaccination effects on CD4 cells after COVID-19. Antigen-specific CD4+ T cells were expanded (with viral peptide pools) by the ViraFEST assay ahead of sequencing. Isolation of CD4+ T cells took place after 10 to 11 days of culture. Their antigen targets remain unknown. Assay used: immunoSEQ multiplex PCR; TCRdb lists only in-frame clones, some missing. In the table there are tens of thousands of clones, around 70% of which are singletons. The sample was CD4+ T cells from PBMCs cultured with HCoV-229E spike peptides, taken before COVID-19 vaccination. Every receptor here comes from a human donor who received a COVID-19 vaccine.

This chain joins TRBV18 and TRBJ1-1, with 7 bases that match TRBD1. After removal of 1 base from V and 5 bases from J, the junction contained 13 bases not matched to a gene. There are 17 residues in the CDR3. Germline assignment: CDR1 KGHSH and CDR2 LQKENI. DNA of the CDR3: TGTGCCAGCTCACCACTTAAAGGGGGCGAGGTGAGAACTGAAGCTTTCTTT. Encoded protein: CASSPLKGGEVRTEAFF.

V gene TRBV10-3 combines with J gene TRBJ1-1; D not certain. This CDR3 contains 13 residues. The germline V gene has CDR1 ENHRY and CDR2 SYGVKD. V was shortened by 4 bases and J by 3 bases, with 9 bases between the two germline ends. CDR3 DNA sequence: TGTGCCATCAGTGCTCGGGAAGACACTGAAGCTTTCTTT. This gives the protein CAISAREDTEAFF.

The chain recombines TRBV24-1 with TRBJ2-2, with a weak D call TRBD1 (6 bases). CDR1 is KGHDR and CDR2 is SFDVKD in the germline V gene. The CDR3 loop spans 16 amino acids. V dropped 7 bases and J dropped 0 bases, with 14 bases sitting between them. The CDR3 loop reads CATRDSSTPNTGELFF. The CDR3 DNA is TGTGCCACCAGGGACAGTTCCACACCGAACACCGGGGAGCTGTTTTTT.

The chain employs TRBV6-4 and TRBJ1-1; 12 bases line up with TRBD1. The CDR3 length is 13 residues. The junction had 3 bases not matched to a gene; V was cut back by 2 bases and J by 11 bases. Germline V gene lookup returns CDR1 MRHNA and CDR2 SNTAGT. The CDR3 protein is CASSDGTGGRAFF. CDR3 bases: TGTGCCAGCAGTGACGGGACAGGGGGCAGGGCTTTCTTT.

This clone was counted once. This chain uses TRBV28 with TRBJ1-5; unclear D gene. V was trimmed by 3 bases and J by 1 base, leaving 19 bases between them. The CDR3 spans 18 residues. Germline-derived CDR1 and CDR2 are MDHEN and SYDVKM. The CDR3 is CASSLAMIGAGSNQPQHF. CDR3 in DNA: TGTGCCAGCAGTTTGGCGATGATAGGCGCGGGGAGCAATCAGCCCCAGCATTTT.

CDR3 in amino acids: CASSLGGYEQYV. DNA for the CDR3: TGTGCCAGCAGTTTGGGCGGCTACGAGCAGTACGTC. The J gene is TRBJ2-7, the V gene TRBV28; D ambiguous. The CDR3 contains 12 residues. The germline gives CDR1 MDHEN, CDR2 SYDVKM. V lost 3 bases and J 3 bases, leaving 6 bases between the germline ends.

This clone was detected only a few times. The J gene is TRBJ2-1, the V gene TRBV7-2, with unresolved D. Trimming took 5 bases from V and 0 from J, leaving 11 bases between them. The germline gives CDR1 SGHTA, CDR2 FQGNSA. CDR3 length: 15 residues. The CDR3 coding sequence is TGTGCCAGCAGCAACGACTTTAGCTCCTACAATGAGCAGTTCTTC. As protein: CASSNDFSSYNEQFF.

V gene TRBV5-1 combines with J gene TRBJ1-1, with no clear D. The V and J ends lost 7 bases and 2 bases respectively, with 12 bases between them. The CDR3 has 13 amino acids. From germline, CDR1 is SGHRS and CDR2 YFSETQ. The CDR3 here is CASVGQPNTEAFF. For the CDR3, the DNA is TGCGCCAGCGTCGGGCAGCCTAACACTGAAGCTTTCTTT.

CDR3 in DNA: TGTGCCAGCAGTCCCCCCCTGGACGCCCAGAACACCGGGGAGCTGTTTTTT. Protein: CASSPPLDAQNTGELFF. The rearrangement joins TRBV6-6 to TRBJ2-2; D unclear. The germline CDR1 and CDR2 sequences are MNHNY and SVGAGI (reference sequence). Trimming stripped 5 bases from V and 1 base from J, with 17 bases between. CDR3 length: 17 residues.

The chain combines TRBV5-4 with TRBJ2-1; 7 bases agree with TRBD2. The CDR3 is 16 amino acids. Germline CDR1 reads SGHNT; CDR2 reads YYREEE (reference sequence). The trim removed 3 bases at V and 4 bases at J, leaving 10 bases unmatched. Here the CDR3 DNA reads TGTGCCAGCAGCTCAGTAAGCGGGGAGAGATACAATGAGCAGTTCTTC. It codes for CASSSVSGERYNEQFF.

J is TRBJ2-7 and V is TRBV18; 9 bases align to TRBD1. The junction had 3 bases not matched to a gene; V was cut back by 4 bases and J by 5 bases. The CDR3 contains 13 residues. Germline V gene sequence: CDR1 KGHSH, CDR2 LQKENI. The CDR3 is CASSLRTGDEQYV. The CDR3 nucleotides are TGTGCCAGCTCACTCAGGACAGGGGACGAGCAGTACGTC.

The rearrangement uses TRBV6-5 and TRBJ2-5, with a tentative D call TRBD1 (6 bases). Germline V gives CDR1 MNHEY, CDR2 SVGAGI. The V end lost 6 bases, the J end lost 5 bases, and 19 bases lay between the germline ends. This CDR3 has 15 residues. The CDR3 nucleotides are TGTGCCAGCAGCGTTGGACAGTTTGTTGCGGAGACCCAGTACTTC. Residues: CASSVGQFVAETQYF.

The gene calls are TRBV5-1 and TRBJ1-6; 8 positions match TRBD1. The V gene's germline CDR1 is SGHRS and CDR2 YFSETQ. J lost 5 bases, V lost 1 base, and 17 bases had no gene match. The CDR3 loop spans 20 amino acids. The CDR3 DNA reads as TGCGCCAGCAGCTTGAACCCCCGAGTCGAAGGACAGGGACATAATTCACCCCTCCACTTT. The encoded protein is CASSLNPRVEGQGHNSPLHF.

This clone was found once. This chain uses TRBV5-8 with TRBJ1-6; D perhaps matches TRBD1 (5 bases). CDR3 size: 20 residues. Per germline, CDR1 SGHTS and CDR2 YDEGEE. V shed 2 bases and J shed 9 bases, with 30 bases lying between them. CDR3 DNA: TGTGCCAGCAGCTTCTTACTGGTCCGGGACCTCTCCTCCTCGGGTTCACCCCTCCACTTT. It codes for CASSFLLVRDLSSSGSPLHF. Full variable domain (rest looked up from reference TRBV5-8 and TRBJ1-6): EAGVTQSPTHLIKTRGQQATLRCSPISGHTSVYWYQQALGLGLQFLLWYDEGEERNRGNFPPRFSGRQFPNYSSELNVNALELEDSALYLCASSFLLVRDLSSSGSPLHFGNGTRLTVT.

The V gene is TRBV2, the J gene TRBJ1-6; D perhaps matches TRBD1 (6 bases). V lost 11 bases and J lost 0, with 20 bases in between. The length of the CDR3 is 17 residues. Germline CDR1 is SNHLY and CDR2 is FYNNEI. The CDR3, as DNA: TGTGCCTCCGCGGGGGTGACAGGCAGCTCCTATAATTCACCCCTCCACTTT. Amino acid sequence: CASAGVTGSSYNSPLHF.

This clone was observed a few times. This rearrangement joins TRBV7-2 to TRBJ2-4, with D maybe TRBD1 (5 bases). Germline CDR1 reads SGHTA; CDR2 reads FQGNSA. Between the trimmed V and J ends, which lost 2 bases and 4 bases, there was a span of 9 bases. This CDR3 is built from 14 residues. CDR3 sequence (DNA): TGTGCCAGCAGCTTATCGGACACAAAAAACATTCAGTACTTC. It yields the protein CASSLSDTKNIQYF.

The chain uses TRBV2 and TRBJ2-7; 9 bases fit TRBD1. Unmatched junction bases numbered 7, after V lost 4 bases and J lost 6 bases. CDR1 is SNHLY and CDR2 is FYNNEI in the germline V gene. The CDR3 extends over 14 amino acids. CDR3 residues: CASSGTGEGREQYV. DNA of the CDR3: TGTGCCAGCAGTGGGACAGGGGAAGGTCGCGAGCAGTACGTC.

This clone was found a few times. This chain connects TRBV2 to TRBJ2-1, with D maybe TRBD1 (6 bases). Trimming pared 6 bases from V and 0 bases from J, leaving 9 bases between. The germline CDR1 and CDR2 sequences are SNHLY and FYNNEI. This CDR3 comprises 14 residues. The CDR3 sequence: CASRGQSSYNEQFF. In DNA form, the CDR3 reads TGTGCCAGCAGAGGACAGAGCTCCTACAATGAGCAGTTCTTC.

The rearrangement links TRBV20-1 to TRBJ1-3; D unclear. The V end was cut by 3 bases, the J end by 0 bases, with 21 bases between. Germline values: CDR1 DFQATT, CDR2 SNEGSKA (reference sequence). The CDR3 runs to 18 residues. As DNA, the CDR3 is TGCAGTGCTAGTTCTTACGACGCGGCGGTGATCTCTGGAAACACCATATATTTT. It is translated as CSASSYDAAVISGNTIYF.

The J gene is TRBJ1-2, the V gene TRBV6-6, with TRBD1 matching 7 bases. The CDR3 has 13 residues. Germline assignment: CDR1 MNHNY and CDR2 SVGAGI (reference sequence). Losses at the gene ends were 0 bases for V and 7 bases for J; bases not matched to a gene: 2. CDR3 coding DNA: TGTGCCAGCAGTTACTCGACAGGGACTGGCTACACCTTC. Its translation is CASSYSTGTGYTF.

The chain couples TRBV30 to TRBJ1-5, with no clear D. Germline-derived CDR1 and CDR2 are GTSNPN and SVGIG (reference sequence). The CDR3 has 15 amino acids. Trimming left V 1 base short and J 0 bases short, with 10 bases between. The CDR3 reads CAWSAMGYSNQPQHF. In nucleotides, the CDR3 is TGTGCCTGGAGTGCGATGGGATATAGCAATCAGCCCCAGCATTTT.

The chain is built from TRBV19 and TRBJ1-5; D not resolved. The CDR3 length is 11 residues. V lost 5 bases, J lost 5 bases, and 4 bases lay in between. The germline V gene encodes CDR1 LNHDA and CDR2 SQIVND (reference sequence). CDR3: CASSLDQPQHF. CDR3 nucleotide sequence: TGTGCCAGTAGTCTGGATCAGCCCCAGCATTTT.

V is TRBV30 and J is TRBJ1-6; D is ambiguous. Germline-derived CDR1 and CDR2 are GTSNPN and SVGIG (reference sequence). Trimming removed 0 bases from V and 10 bases from J, with 16 bases in between. The CDR3 is 15 amino acids. This CDR3 reads CAWSVGLSLGSPLHF. The CDR3 DNA reads as TGTGCCTGGAGTGTTGGTCTTTCCCTGGGGTCACCCCTCCACTTT. Full variable domain (outside the CDR3, taken from reference TRBV30 and TRBJ1-6): SQTIHQWPATLVQPVGSPLSLECTVEGTSNPNLYWYRQAAGRGLQLLFYSVGIGQISSEVPQNLSASRPQDRQFILSSKKLLLSDSGFYLCAWSVGLSLGSPLHFGNGTRLTVT.

The V gene is TRBV5-1, the J gene TRBJ2-1; no definite D call. V was trimmed by 7 bases and J by 5 bases, leaving 13 bases between them. This CDR3 comprises 13 residues. Germline CDR1 is SGHRS and CDR2 is YFSETQ. CDR3 sequence: CASRTSMNNEQFF. CDR3 nucleotides: TGCGCCAGCCGAACTTCAATGAACAATGAGCAGTTCTTC.

J is TRBJ2-4 and V is TRBV19, with D unresolved. Per germline, CDR1 LNHDA and CDR2 SQIVND (reference sequence). This CDR3 has 12 residues. V dropped 5 bases and J dropped 5 bases, with 7 bases sitting between them. The CDR3 sequence: CASSRQENIQYF. As DNA, the CDR3 is TGTGCCAGTAGTCGGCAGGAAAACATTCAGTACTTC.

The chain couples TRBV6-5 to TRBJ2-3, with TRBD2 identical over 11 bases. CDR1 is MNHEY, CDR2 SVGAGI, per germline. With 6 bases clipped from V and 1 base from J, the junction kept 3 bases outside the gene matches. This CDR3 is 15 amino acids long. The CDR3 reads CASRKLAGGTDTQYF. The CDR3 nucleotides read TGTGCCAGCAGAAAACTAGCGGGGGGCACAGATACGCAGTATTTT.

This chain joins TRBV2 and TRBJ1-5; D is undetermined. CDR3 size: 14 residues. Trimming took 3 bases from V and 9 from J, leaving 15 bases between them. Germline V CDR1 and CDR2: SNHLY, FYNNEI. The DNA of the CDR3 is TGTGCCAGCAGTGATCACGGATCCGTTGGGCCCCAGCATTTT. Its protein product is CASSDHGSVGPQHF.

The J gene is TRBJ1-5, the V gene TRBV6-2 or TRBV6-3; 9 bases map to TRBD1. CDR1 and CDR2 from the germline V gene are MNHEY and SVGEGT. CDR3 length: 17 residues. Losses at the gene ends were 5 bases for V and 7 bases for J; bases not matched to a gene: 15. CDR3 sequence (DNA): TGTGCCAGCAGTCCAGCCGGGACAGGGTCCAGCGGGCAGCCCCAGCATTTT. Its protein product is CASSPAGTGSSGQPQHF.